The 4 T cell receptor beta chains given below trace back to one sample, sequenced in a study of blood T cell repertoires in COVID-19. Repertoires were generated with immunoSEQ multiplex PCR, while TCRdb's copy carries only in-frame clones and drops some. This sample has nearly 110,000 clones, with approximately 84% found just once. Sequenced material: peripheral blood. Receptors originate from a woman aged 55-70 years with acute or convalescent COVID-19.

The gene calls are TRBV2 and TRBJ2-5, with 9 bases identical to TRBD1. The CDR3 loop spans 14 amino acids. The trim removed 7 bases at V and 2 bases at J, leaving 5 bases unmatched. CDR1 is SNHLY, CDR2 FYNNEI, per germline. CDR3 coding DNA: TGTGCCAGCACCGGGACAGGGCGACAAGAGACCCAGTACTTC. This translates into CASTGTGRQETQYF.

The chain recombines TRBV5-1 with TRBJ1-5, with D possibly being TRBD1 (6 bases). The CDR3 covers 15 residues. Trimming took off 3 bases at V and 7 bases at J, with 17 bases between the two ends. CDR1 SGHRS and CDR2 YFSETQ come from the germline V gene. Written as DNA, the CDR3 is TGCGCCAGCAGCTGGGCGGGGGGCGAGGGGCAGCCCCAGCATTTT. Its protein product is CASSWAGGEGQPQHF.

The chain couples TRBV9 to TRBJ1-3; 9 nucleotides match TRBD1. The length of the CDR3 is 15 residues. Unmatched junction bases numbered 4, after V lost 3 bases and J lost 3 bases. Germline V lookup: CDR1 SGDLS, CDR2 YYNGEE. The CDR3 reads CASSADRGSGNTIYF. The CDR3 region has the DNA TGTGCCAGCAGCGCAGACAGGGGGAGTGGAAACACCATATATTTT.

The chain has TRBV7-3 and TRBJ1-3; TRBD1 agrees at 8 bases. In germline, CDR1 is SGHTA, CDR2 FQGTGA. This CDR3 has 15 amino acids. V shed 5 bases, J shed 8 bases, and the junction held 11 bases outside the gene matches. In nucleotides, the CDR3 is TGTGCCAGCAGCGTGGGACAGGACAACGTAGACACCATATATTTT. Translated: CASSVGQDNVDTIYF.